The 27 T cell receptor beta chains below all came from one sample that was sequenced in a study of T-cell memory formation after mild COVID-19 (dated by TCRdb to 2020 to 2023). To prepare the library, 5' RACE was applied. Sequencing used an Illumina NovaSeq 6000. The public reads were run again by TCRdb, first through fastp at Q25 and then through MiXCR, and only productive beta chains were kept. Merged by CDR3 protein, the rows form single entries marked with the most common genes and DNA. The sample table records hundreds of thousands of distinct CDR3 sequences; about 20% of these occur just once. The ten largest clones take up about 12% of the sample. Input material: PBMCs or a T cell subset sorted from them (not recorded which). The receptors stem from an adult woman who had mild COVID-19 (a few samples of this study predate the infection). The sample titles of this study are shuffled in the database, so cell type and time point are left out; the donor was told from shared clones.

The chain links TRBV5-1 to TRBJ2-1; no reliable D call. Germline CDR1 is SGHRS and CDR2 is YFSETQ. The V end lost 0 bases, the J end lost 3 bases, and 13 bases lay between the germline ends. This CDR3 has 16 amino acids. The CDR3 bases are TGCGCCAGCAGCTTGGAAGGGAAATCCGGCTACAATGAGCAGTTCTTC. The encoded protein is CASSLEGKSGYNEQFF.

The rearrangement links TRBV7-9 to TRBJ2-1; D ambiguous. The V gene lost 4 bases and the J gene lost 9 bases, with 19 bases spanning the gap. The V gene's germline CDR1 is SEHNR and CDR2 FQNEAQ (reference sequence). This CDR3 contains 15 residues. The CDR3 protein is CASSSRTYSIAEQFF. The CDR3 DNA follows: TGTGCCAGCAGCTCCAGGACCTATTCGATAGCTGAGCAGTTCTTC.

The chain carries TRBV12-3 or TRBV12-4 and TRBJ2-7; D gene ambiguous. This CDR3 contains 12 residues. The V end lost 2 bases, the J end lost 3 bases, and 5 bases lay between the germline ends. CDR3 DNA sequence: TGTGCCAGCAGTTTACACTTCTACGAGCAGTACTTC. This codes for CASSLHFYEQYF.

This chain's CDR3 is CASSYRPANYGYTF. CDR3 coding DNA: TGTGCCAGCAGTTACAGGCCGGCTAACTATGGCTACACCTTC. This chain joins TRBV6-5 and TRBJ1-2, with D unclear. V was shortened by 2 bases and J by 0 bases, with 7 bases between the two germline ends. Germline V gene lookup returns CDR1 MNHEY and CDR2 SVGAGI. The CDR3 is 14 amino acids.

V is TRBV10-3 and J is TRBJ2-5; 14 bases match TRBD2. Germline loops: CDR1 ENHRY, CDR2 SYGVKD. This CDR3 is 15 amino acids long. Trimming removed 6 bases from V and 5 bases from J; junction bases left unmatched: 5. CDR3 coding DNA: TGTGCCATCAGGGGGACTAGCGGGAGTGTGGAGACCCAGTACTTC. Its protein is CAIRGTSGSVETQYF.

This clonotype was found many times. The chain couples TRBV12-3 or TRBV12-4 to TRBJ2-1; possibly TRBD1 for D (6 bases). The CDR3 loop spans 17 amino acids. V was pared by 5 bases and J by 0 bases, with 17 bases between. The CDR3 DNA reads as TGTGCCAGCAGTCCCATAGGGGGTCGAAGCTCCTACAATGAGCAGTTCTTC. It is translated as CASSPIGGRSSYNEQFF.

This clonotype was picked up a small number of times. The chain recombines TRBV12-3 or TRBV12-4 with TRBJ2-3; D ambiguous. This CDR3 is 14 amino acids long. V was cut by 0 bases and J by 5 bases, with 9 bases left in between. CDR3 nucleotides: TGTGCCAGCAGTTTAGCCATTCTTTTAGATACGCAGTATTTT. As protein: CASSLAILLDTQYF.

The V gene is TRBV5-7, the J gene TRBJ2-5; 10 nucleotides agree with TRBD1. TRBV5-7 is sorted into the ORF group, with uncertain function. V gave up 4 bases and J gave up 5 bases; unmatched junction bases: 5. The CDR3 is made up of 14 amino acids. CDR3 DNA: TGTGCCAGCAGCACCCGGGACAGGGGTGAGACCCAGTACTTC. As protein: CASSTRDRGETQYF.

This clonotype was recorded a few times. V usage is TRBV23-1 and J usage is TRBJ1-5; TRBD1 is a possible D gene (6 bases). TRBV23-1 is given ORF status, its function remaining uncertain. V lost 4 bases and J lost 6, with 19 bases in between. The CDR3 loop spans 16 amino acids. CDR3 DNA sequence: TGCGCCAGCAGTCCCCTACCGACCCAGGGGTGTCAGCCCCAGCATTTT. Translated: CASSPLPTQGCQPQHF.

The sample holds a few counts of this clonotype. The CDR3 here is CASSVDSLSSYEQYF. Written as DNA, the CDR3 is TGTGCCAGCAGTGTTGACAGCCTGAGCTCCTACGAGCAGTACTTC. The chain has TRBV7-2 and TRBJ2-7, with D tentatively TRBD1 (5 bases). The CDR3 consists of 15 residues. V lost 6 bases and J lost 0, with 15 bases in between. CDR1 SGHTA and CDR2 FQGNSA come from the germline V gene. Using reference TRBV7-2 and TRBJ2-7 for the parts outside the CDR3, the full variable domain is GAGVSQSPSNKVTEKGKDVELRCDPISGHTALYWYRQSLGQGLEFLIYFQGNSAPDKSGLPSDRFSAERTGGSVSTLTIQRTQQEDSAVYLCASSVDSLSSYEQYFGPGTRLTVT.

This clonotype was detected a few times. This chain joins TRBV5-1 and TRBJ2-1; perhaps TRBD2 as D (6 bases). From germline, CDR1 is SGHRS and CDR2 YFSETQ. Between the trimmed V and J ends, which lost 0 bases and 2 bases, there was a span of 12 bases. The CDR3 runs to 16 residues. The CDR3 here is CASSLGRERPYNEQFF. The CDR3 bases are TGCGCCAGCAGCTTGGGGCGGGAAAGGCCCTACAATGAGCAGTTCTTC.

This clonotype occurred a few times. The chain is built from TRBV20-1 and TRBJ2-7, with 10 bases fitting TRBD1. V gave up 5 bases and J gave up 1 base; unmatched junction bases: 5. This CDR3 is 14 amino acids long. Germline lookup yields CDR1 DFQATT and CDR2 SNEGSKA (reference sequence). The CDR3 DNA is TGCAGTGCTCCAGGGACAGGGGTGTCCTACGAGCAGTACTTC. It specifies CSAPGTGVSYEQYF.

The CDR3 DNA reads as TGCAGTGCTTCCCTGGGACTAGCGGGGGGGATCTCTGGGGCCAACGTCCTGACTTTC. Amino acid sequence: CSASLGLAGGISGANVLTF. The V gene is TRBV20-1, the J gene TRBJ2-6, with TRBD2 matching 16 bases. The germline V gene encodes CDR1 DFQATT and CDR2 SNEGSKA (reference sequence). The CDR3 totals 19 residues. V trimming: 5 bases; J trimming: 0 bases; junction bases outside the gene matches: 7.

This clonotype was picked up a small number of times. The chain carries TRBV4-2 and TRBJ2-1, with 8 bases lining up with TRBD2. Losses at the gene ends were 1 base for V and 8 bases for J; bases not matched to a gene: 13. Germline CDR1 reads LGHNA; CDR2 reads YNFKEQ. This CDR3 is built from 17 residues. This CDR3 is CASSQVDTGGPLDEQFF. CDR3 sequence (DNA): TGTGCCAGCAGCCAAGTAGATACGGGGGGGCCTCTTGATGAGCAGTTCTTC.

CDR3 bases: TGTGCCAGCTCCAGAAGCGGGGGGGATTCCTACAATGAGCAGTTCTTC. Its translation: CASSRSGGDSYNEQFF. The J gene is TRBJ2-1, the V gene TRBV18; 10 positions match TRBD2. CDR1 and CDR2 (germline): KGHSH, LQKENI. CDR3 size: 16 residues. Losses at the gene ends were 6 bases for V and 1 base for J; bases not matched to a gene: 6.

The chain combines TRBV10-3 with TRBJ2-2; TRBD2 might be the D (7 bases). Germline CDR1 ENHRY, CDR2 SYGVKD. V gave up 6 bases and J gave up 4 bases, with 18 bases separating them. The CDR3 totals 16 residues. The CDR3 DNA reads TGTGCCATCAGGGCCGAGGGGGGGTCCGCCACCGGGGAGCTGTTTTTT. This sequence encodes CAIRAEGGSATGELFF.

This clonotype was picked up a small number of times. The chain links TRBV29-1 to TRBJ1-5; 7 bases agree with TRBD1. Germline V gives CDR1 SQVTM, CDR2 ANQGSEA. J was trimmed by 3 bases and V by 6 bases; bases with no gene match: 5. The CDR3 totals 13 residues. The CDR3: CSVRDSYNQPQHF. CDR3 DNA: TGCAGCGTCCGGGACAGCTACAATCAGCCCCAGCATTTT.

This clonotype has just a few counts. One base away lies a much larger clone, so this may be a sequencing read error. The chain is built from TRBV12-3 or TRBV12-4 and TRBJ2-1; possibly TRBD2 for D (5 bases). With 5 bases removed from V and 7 bases from J, the gap between germline ends came to 12 bases. The CDR3 extends over 13 amino acids. The CDR3 DNA is TGTGCCAGCAGTCCCGTTATAGCGAATGAGCAGTTCTTC. This codes for CASSPVIANEQFF.

The chain combines TRBV6-1 with TRBJ2-3; 7 nucleotides agree with TRBD2. The V gene's germline CDR1 is MNHNS and CDR2 SASEGT. This CDR3 region has 14 residues. J was trimmed by 9 bases and V by 5 bases; bases with no gene match: 11. The chain's CDR3 is CASSSRDYSPTQYF. Written as DNA, the CDR3 is TGTGCCAGCAGTTCCCGGGACTACTCCCCAACGCAGTATTTT.

The V and J genes are TRBV7-2 and TRBJ2-1; 9 nucleotides agree with TRBD2. V gave up 0 bases and J gave up 9 bases; unmatched junction bases: 12. Germline loops: CDR1 SGHTA, CDR2 FQGNSA. The CDR3 is 17 residues long. CDR3 protein: CASSLASGAGGRSEQFF. Written as DNA, the CDR3 is TGTGCCAGCAGCTTAGCGTCCGGGGCGGGGGGGCGATCTGAGCAGTTCTTC.

This clonotype has at least ten counts. V and J are TRBV29-1 and TRBJ2-1, with 8 nucleotides matching TRBD1. Trimming cost V 4 bases and J 4 bases; bases outside gene matches: 15. Germline-derived CDR1 and CDR2 are SQVTM and ANQGSEA. The CDR3 sequence is 17 residues long. The CDR3 reads CSVVWPWVTGDYNEQFF. In DNA, the CDR3 is TGCAGCGTTGTTTGGCCTTGGGTGACAGGGGATTACAATGAGCAGTTCTTC.

This clonotype has ten or more counts. The chain links TRBV5-1 to TRBJ2-1; D is possibly TRBD1 (5 bases). CDR1 and CDR2 from the germline V gene are SGHRS and YFSETQ. The CDR3 totals 15 residues. The V gene lost 0 bases and the J gene lost 6 bases, with 13 bases spanning the gap. CDR3 bases: TGCGCCAGCAGCTTGGTTGCAGGGCAAGGCAATGAGCAGTTCTTC. This codes for CASSLVAGQGNEQFF.

V and J are TRBV5-1 and TRBJ2-1, with 9 bases fitting TRBD2. Germline V gives CDR1 SGHRS, CDR2 YFSETQ. V was clipped by 0 bases and J by 8 bases; unmatched bases: 9. The CDR3 sequence is 16 residues long. CDR3: CASSLVGGRAEHEQFF. The CDR3 coding sequence is TGCGCCAGCAGCTTGGTGGGCGGGAGGGCCGAGCATGAGCAGTTCTTC. Full variable domain (missing parts from reference TRBV5-1 and TRBJ2-1): KAGVTQTPRYLIKTRGQQVTLSCSPISGHRSVSWYQQTPGQGLQFLFEYFSETQRNKGNFPGRFSGRQFSNSRSEMNVSTLELGDSALYLCASSLVGGRAEHEQFFGPGTRLTVL.

The rearrangement joins TRBV6-6 to TRBJ1-1; tentative D call: TRBD1 (6 bases). The V end was cut by 7 bases, the J end by 8 bases, with 14 bases between. Germline values: CDR1 MNHNY, CDR2 SVGAGI (reference sequence). This CDR3 contains 12 residues. CDR3 in DNA: TGTGCCAGCACTACCGGGACAAGAGAAGCTTTCTTT. Translation: CASTTGTREAFF.

This chain connects TRBV4-3 to TRBJ2-7, with TRBD1 as a possible D gene (5 bases). Per the germline V gene, CDR1 is LGHNA and CDR2 is YSLEER. The V end lost 1 base, the J end lost 0 bases, and 7 bases lay between the germline ends. The CDR3 totals 14 residues. For the CDR3, the DNA is TGCGCCAGCAGCCAAGTAGACAGCTCCTACGAGCAGTACTTC. It encodes CASSQVDSSYEQYF.

The chain uses TRBV27 and TRBJ1-5, with D maybe TRBD1 (5 bases). The CDR3 length is 16 residues. V lost 1 base to trimming and J lost 2 bases, with 12 bases between them. Per the germline V gene, CDR1 is MNHEY and CDR2 is SMNVEV (reference sequence). CDR3 in DNA: TGTGCCAGCAGTTTATTCGGCCGGGGCGGCAATCAGCCCCAGCATTTT. It translates to CASSLFGRGGNQPQHF.

The table lists this clonotype with a few counts. Written as DNA, the CDR3 is TGTGCCAGCAGTGGGACCGGGACAGGTAACAATGAGCAGTTCTTC. Its translation is CASSGTGTGNNEQFF. V and J are TRBV6-5 and TRBJ2-1; 8 bases align to TRBD1. Germline V gene sequence: CDR1 MNHEY, CDR2 SVGAGI. V lost 5 bases, J lost 5 bases, and 8 bases stayed unmatched. This CDR3 has 15 residues.